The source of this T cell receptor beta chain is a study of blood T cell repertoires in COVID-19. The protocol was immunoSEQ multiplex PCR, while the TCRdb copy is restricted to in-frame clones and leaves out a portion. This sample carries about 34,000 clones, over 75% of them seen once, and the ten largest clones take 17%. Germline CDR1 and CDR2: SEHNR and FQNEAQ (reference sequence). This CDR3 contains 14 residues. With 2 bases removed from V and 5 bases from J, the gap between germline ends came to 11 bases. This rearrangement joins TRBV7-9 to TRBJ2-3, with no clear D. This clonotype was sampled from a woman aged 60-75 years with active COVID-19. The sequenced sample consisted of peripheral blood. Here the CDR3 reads CASSLSHSQDTQYF. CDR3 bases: TGTGCCAGCAGCTTAAGCCACTCTCAAGATACGCAGTATTTT. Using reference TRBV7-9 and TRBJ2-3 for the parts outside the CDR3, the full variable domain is DTGVSQNPRHKITKRGQNVTFRCDPISEHNRLYWYRQTLGQGPEFLTYFQNEAQLEKSRLLSDRFSAERPKGSFSTLEIQRTEQGDSAMYLCASSLSHSQDTQYFGPGTRLTVL.